The rows below give T cell receptor beta chains drawn from one sample of a study of Ad26.COV2.S vaccination and SARS-CoV-2 variants. Profiled with immunoSEQ multiplex PCR; TCRdb holds only in-frame clones, not every one. Of around 370,000 clones detected, roughly 81% appear once; the ten largest clones hold 3% to 4%. The sample was peripheral blood, taken in a trial of Ad26.COV2.S vaccine versus placebo. These receptors were obtained from a person between 18 and 59 years old who received the Ad26.COV2.S COVID-19 vaccine or a placebo. Both conserved end residues are part of each CDR3. The order of the fields is J gene, D gene, clone size, V gene, CDR3 DNA, CDR3 protein. D genes are given only for firm matches. Clone size is stated in some rows and not others, as once, few, many or a class when expanded.

>TRBJ2-7|NA|NA|TRBV19
TGTGCCAGTAGTATAGGGTTAGGGGACACCTACGAGCAGTACTTC
CASSIGLGDTYEQYF
>TRBJ1-1|TRBD1|NA|TRBV19
TGTGCCAGTAGTATACAGGGATTGGGACAGGGGTACACTGAAGCTTTCTTT
CASSIQGLGQGYTEAFF
>TRBJ1-6|TRBD1|once|TRBV6-5
TGTGCCAGCAGGGGACAGGGGGAACTTTCACCCCTCCACTTT
CASRGQGELSPLHF
>TRBJ2-7|TRBD2|NA|TRBV7-8
TGTGCCAGCAGCTTAGACTTCGGGGGGGAGTTGGACTACGAGCAGTACTTC
CASSLDFGGELDYEQYF
>TRBJ2-6|NA|NA|TRBV19
TGTGCCAGTACCCCAACCGACTCTGGGGCCAACGTCCTGACTTTC
CASTPTDSGANVLTF
>TRBJ1-4|NA|NA|TRBV11-2
TGTGCCAGCAGCCCCGGAACAGGTTTCGGAGGTGAAAAACTGTTTTTT
CASSPGTGFGGEKLFF
>TRBJ2-7|NA|NA|TRBV12-3/TRBV12-4
TGTGCCAGCAGTACAGGGTTCAACGAGCAGTACTTC
CASSTGFNEQYF
>TRBJ2-2|TRBD1|NA|TRBV10-3
TGTGCCATCAGTCGAGACAGGGGGAACACCGGGGAGCTGTTTTTT
CAISRDRGNTGELFF
>TRBJ1-2|NA|NA|TRBV20-1
TGCAGTGCTAGGCCAGGTTGGGGCTACACCTTC
CSARPGWGYTF
>TRBJ2-1|NA|once|TRBV28
TGTGCCAGCAGTTCCCAGGCAGGGGAGGTCAATGAGCAGTTCTTC
CASSSQAGEVNEQFF
>TRBJ1-1|TRBD1|NA|TRBV7-6
TGTGCCAGCAGCCCGCGGACAGGGAGGTACACTGAAGCTTTCTTT
CASSPRTGRYTEAFF
>TRBJ2-7|NA|NA|TRBV29-1
TGCAGCGTTGATAAGTCAGGGGACGAGCAGTACTTC
CSVDKSGDEQYF
>TRBJ2-3|NA|NA|TRBV28
TGTGCCAGCAGACCGGCCCCCGGGCCCGTCACAGATACGCAGTATTTT
CASRPAPGPVTDTQYF
>TRBJ2-3|TRBD2|once|TRBV5-4
TGTGCCAGCAGCTCGCTAGCGGGGGGCATTACAGATACGCAGTATTTT
CASSSLAGGITDTQYF
>TRBJ1-2|NA|NA|TRBV30
TGTGCCTGGAGACCGGACAACTATGGCTACACCTTC
CAWRPDNYGYTF
>TRBJ2-7|TRBD2|NA|TRBV6-2/TRBV6-3
TGTGCCAGCAGCAGAATAGCGGGGGGGTCCTACGAGCAGTACTTC
CASSRIAGGSYEQYF
>TRBJ2-5|TRBD2|NA|TRBV5-1
TGCGCCAGCAGCCTTGGAGCGGGAGTAGGGGAGACCCAGTACTTC
CASSLGAGVGETQYF
>TRBJ1-1|NA|NA|TRBV5-1
TGCGCCAGCAGCTGGAACACGAACACTGAAGCTTTCTTT
CASSWNTNTEAFF
>TRBJ2-5|NA|NA|TRBV7-9
TGTGCCAGCAGACAAGAAGAGACCCAGTACTTC
CASRQEETQYF
>TRBJ1-5|NA|few|TRBV6-5
TGTGCCAGCAGTAGGGGGGGCGACCAGCATTTT
CASSRGGDQHF
>TRBJ1-5|NA|NA|TRBV7-2
TGTGCCAGCAGCTTAGCCCATACTAACAATCAGCCCCAGCATTTT
CASSLAHTNNQPQHF
>TRBJ2-1|NA|NA|TRBV3-1/TRBV3-2
TGTGCCAGCAGCCAAGACCCCGCCATGCGGAATGAGCAGTTCTTC
CASSQDPAMRNEQFF
>TRBJ1-2|TRBD1|once|TRBV30
TGTGCCTGGAATGGGGACAGGGGAGGATTCTATGGCTACACCTTC
CAWNGDRGGFYGYTF
>TRBJ2-1|TRBD1|few|TRBV14
TGTGCCAGTCCCCGGACAGGACAAACAGCCCCGGGTTACAATGAGCAGTTCTTC
CASPRTGQTAPGYNEQFF
>TRBJ1-1|NA|NA|TRBV18
TGTGCCAGCTCACCATGGGGGCAGGAAAACACTGAAGCTTTCTTT
CASSPWGQENTEAFF
>TRBJ1-5|TRBD1|NA|TRBV7-2
TGTGCCAGCAGCCTGGGACAGGGGATTGGTCAGCCCCAGCATTTT
CASSLGQGIGQPQHF
>TRBJ2-7|TRBD1|NA|TRBV19
TGTGCCAGTAGTACCGTCGGGACAGGGTTTCACGAGCAGTACTTC
CASSTVGTGFHEQYF
>TRBJ2-3|NA|NA|TRBV3-1/TRBV3-2
TGTGCCAGCAGCCAAGATGGACAGCGGAAGCAGTATTTT
CASSQDGQRKQYF
>TRBJ2-5|NA|NA|TRBV11-2
TGTGCCAGCAGCTTAGAAGTAGGGGGAGGGGAGACCCAGTACTTC
CASSLEVGGGETQYF
>TRBJ1-5|NA|NA|TRBV5-1
TGCGCCAGCGCACTAACGGACAATCAGCCCCAGCATTTT
CASALTDNQPQHF
>TRBJ2-7|NA|NA|TRBV2
TGTGCCAGCAGTGAAAAAGGAGGCTACGAGCAGTACTTC
CASSEKGGYEQYF
>TRBJ2-2|NA|NA|TRBV11-3
TGTGCCAGCAGCTTAGATGCCGATGCAGCTAACACCGGGGAGCTGTTTTTT
CASSLDADAANTGELFF
>TRBJ2-7|TRBD1|few|TRBV6-2/TRBV6-3
TGTGCCAGCAGCCCTTCGGGACAGGGGGGGCAGTACTTC
CASSPSGQGGQYF
>TRBJ2-1|TRBD2|NA|TRBV3-1/TRBV3-2
TGTGCCAGCAGCCAAGAGGGAGCGGGGAGATACAATGAGCAGTTCTTC
CASSQEGAGRYNEQFF
>TRBJ1-2|TRBD1|NA|TRBV7-2
TGTGCCAGCAGCCGGACAGGGGGCAAGGCGTATGGCTACACCTTC
CASSRTGGKAYGYTF
>TRBJ1-2|TRBD1|NA|TRBV28
TGTGCCAGCAGTTTCGGCGACAGGGCCTATGGCTACACCTTC
CASSFGDRAYGYTF
>TRBJ1-6|TRBD1|NA|TRBV5-3
TGTGCCAGAAGCTCAGTCGACGACAGGGATCGAAATTCACCCCTCCACTTT
CARSSVDDRDRNSPLHF
>TRBJ1-1|NA|NA|TRBV5-5
TGTGCCAGCAGCTTGTATGATATTGCTGAAGCTTTCTTT
CASSLYDIAEAFF
>TRBJ1-1|NA|NA|TRBV5-5
TGTGCCAGCAGAGAGGGGAGTAGGACTGAAGCTTTCTTT
CASREGSRTEAFF
>TRBJ2-5|TRBD1|NA|TRBV19
TGTGCCAGTAGAAAAACAGGGGGCTTGGAGACCCAGTACTTC
CASRKTGGLETQYF